The 24 T cell receptor beta chains below come from one sample, sequenced in a study of Tregs in tolerant kidney transplant recipients. Sequenced by immunoSEQ multiplex PCR; TCRdb stores in-frame clones only, minus some. The sample lists tens of thousands of clones, roughly 90% occurring once. The sample here was Tregs from blood, taken before the transplant. The receptor set was obtained from a human donor who received a combined kidney and bone marrow transplant.

The rearrangement uses TRBV2 and TRBJ2-2; D gene unclear. The CDR3 is 13 amino acids. Germline values: CDR1 SNHLY, CDR2 FYNNEI. V lost 6 bases and J lost 1, with 6 bases in between. The CDR3 spells CASRTENTGELFF. The DNA for the CDR3 is TGTGCCAGCAGAACAGAGAACACCGGGGAGCTGTTTTTT.

This chain uses TRBV7-3 with TRBJ1-6, with D perhaps TRBD1 (5 bases). From germline, CDR1 is SGHTA and CDR2 FQGTGA. The CDR3 covers 14 residues. V was shortened by 11 bases and J by 11 bases, with 22 bases between the two germline ends. The CDR3 DNA is TGTGCCGGCCATAGACAGATTTCGAGTCCACCCCTCCACTTT. It encodes CAGHRQISSPPLHF.

The chain recombines TRBV14 with TRBJ2-7; D gene uncertain. Trimming stripped 1 base from V and 3 bases from J, with 4 bases between. Germline V gives CDR1 SGHDN, CDR2 FVKESK. CDR3 size: 12 residues. The CDR3 here is CASSQAGYEQYF. In DNA, the CDR3 is TGTGCCAGCAGCCAAGCGGGCTACGAGCAGTACTTC.

The rearrangement uses TRBV10-2 and TRBJ2-5; D unclear. CDR1 and CDR2 (germline): WSHSY, SAAADI. Trimming left V 6 bases short and J 2 bases short, with 7 bases between. This CDR3 region has 12 residues. CDR3 nucleotides: TGCGCCAGCAGAGGGCCGCAAGAGACCCAGTACTTC. Translated, it gives CASRGPQETQYF.

The chain's CDR3 is CASSLEQGNYGYTF. The CDR3 bases are TGTGCCAGCAGCTTGGAACAGGGTAACTATGGCTACACCTTC. The J gene is TRBJ1-2, the V gene TRBV5-5, with TRBD1 as a possible D gene (6 bases). Per germline, CDR1 SGHKS and CDR2 YYEKEE (reference sequence). The CDR3 covers 14 residues. Trimming removed 0 bases from V and 1 base from J, with 7 bases in between. Using reference TRBV5-5 and TRBJ1-2 for the parts outside the CDR3, the full variable domain is DAGVTQSPTHLIKTRGQQVTLRCSPISGHKSVSWYQQVLGQGPQFIFQYYEKEERGRGNFPDRFSARQFPNYSSELNVNALLLGDSALYLCASSLEQGNYGYTFGSGTRLTVV.

CDR3 amino acids: CASSSWDSTYEQYF. The CDR3 DNA reads TGTGCCAGCAGTTCCTGGGACAGCACCTACGAGCAGTACTTC. The chain carries TRBV6-1 and TRBJ2-7; TRBD1 agrees at 7 bases. The CDR3 runs to 14 residues. CDR1 is MNHNS and CDR2 is SASEGT in the germline V gene. Unmatched junction bases numbered 6, after V lost 5 bases and J lost 2 bases.

The rearrangement links TRBV7-3 to TRBJ2-2; D gene ambiguous. The CDR3 is 13 residues long. Germline CDR1 and CDR2: SGHTA and FQGTGA. V gave up 0 bases and J gave up 5 bases, with 4 bases separating them. CDR3 nucleotides: TGTGCCAGCAGCTTAACAAGTACCGGGGAGCTGTTTTTT. Residues: CASSLTSTGELFF.

The chain employs TRBV7-3 and TRBJ2-3; a weak D match, TRBD2 (6 bases). The CDR3 is made up of 15 amino acids. V lost 5 bases and J 3 bases, leaving 15 bases between the germline ends. Germline-derived CDR1 and CDR2 are SGHTA and FQGTGA. CDR3 amino acids: CASSLQEGSTDTQYF. The CDR3 region has the DNA TGTGCCAGCAGCCTTCAGGAGGGCTCTACAGATACGCAGTATTTT.

The chain recombines TRBV7-3 with TRBJ2-7; 8 bases fit TRBD1. The V and J ends lost 5 bases and 8 bases, in that order; junction bases with no gene match: 2. CDR1 SGHTA and CDR2 FQGTGA come from the germline V gene. The CDR3 loop spans 11 amino acids. The CDR3 protein is CASSRDRQQYF. CDR3 nucleotides: TGTGCCAGCAGCAGGGACAGGCAGCAGTACTTC.

This sequence joins TRBV5-6 and TRBJ2-2; the D is unclear. CDR3 length equals 16 residues. Germline CDR1 SGHDT, CDR2 YYEEEE. Trimming cost V 0 bases and J 0 bases, with 9 bases left between them. DNA for the CDR3: TGTGCCAGCAGCTTGGGTCTCAGAGCGAACACCGGGGAGCTGTTTTTT. As protein: CASSLGLRANTGELFF.

This rearrangement joins TRBV5-6 to TRBJ2-7, with D tentatively TRBD1 (6 bases). Trimming cost V 1 base and J 2 bases, with 10 bases left between them. The CDR3 extends over 14 amino acids. Looked up from germline, CDR1 is SGHDT and CDR2 is YYEEEE. The CDR3 is CASSLQGLAYEQYF. CDR3 in DNA: TGTGCCAGCAGCTTGCAGGGGCTCGCCTACGAGCAGTACTTC.

The V gene is TRBV11-2, the J gene TRBJ2-1; 10 bases agree with TRBD2. With 11 bases clipped from V and 6 bases from J, the junction kept 10 bases outside the gene matches. The germline V gene has CDR1 SGHAT and CDR2 FQNNGV. This CDR3 region has 14 residues. The CDR3 here is CAVASGRKGNEQFF. CDR3 coding DNA: TGTGCCGTGGCTAGCGGGAGAAAGGGCAATGAGCAGTTCTTC.

The chain joins TRBV6-6 to TRBJ2-6, with TRBD1 as a possible D gene (6 bases). This CDR3 is 16 amino acids long. Trimming removed 4 bases at V and 0 bases at J, with 10 bases between. Germline lookup yields CDR1 MNHNY and CDR2 SVGAGI (reference sequence). CDR3: CASSSGQLSGANVLTF. The DNA for the CDR3 is TGTGCCAGCAGTTCGGGACAACTCTCTGGGGCCAACGTCCTGACTTTC.

The chain uses TRBV7-2 and TRBJ2-1, with 12 bases matching TRBD2. Trimming removed 6 bases from V and 5 bases from J; junction bases left unmatched: 2. The length of the CDR3 is 14 residues. Per germline, CDR1 SGHTA and CDR2 FQGNSA. The CDR3 loop is CASRGLAGHNEQFF. DNA of the CDR3: TGTGCCAGCAGAGGACTAGCGGGGCACAATGAGCAGTTCTTC.

The chain recombines TRBV29-1 with TRBJ1-5; maybe TRBD1 (6 bases). V lost 4 bases and J 0 bases, leaving 13 bases between the germline ends. This CDR3 has 15 amino acids. The germline V gene has CDR1 SQVTM and CDR2 ANQGSEA. The CDR3 nucleotides read TGCAGCGTTGGTGGCGGACAGCCTAGCAATCAGCCCCAGCATTTT. As protein: CSVGGGQPSNQPQHF.

The J gene is TRBJ2-5, the V gene TRBV5-8; a possible D gene is TRBD2 (5 bases). The J call could be wrong; TRBJ2-7 is a better fit for the DNA end. The CDR3 length is 18 residues. Germline assignment: CDR1 SGHTS and CDR2 YDEGEE. The chain's CDR3 is CASSDGRELRRMGYEQYF. DNA of the CDR3: TGTGCCAGCAGCGACGGTAGGGAGCTACGTAGGATGGGCTACGAGCAGTACTTC.

Notes on this clone: Its ends do not fully match the called genes, so a read error is possible. The sample carries other DNA sequences with the same CDR3. The genes are TRBV4-3 and TRBJ2-1; TRBD2 agrees at 8 bases. Germline CDR1 and CDR2: LGHNA and YSLEER. CDR3 length: 15 amino acids. CDR3 in amino acids: CASSQDLGTRGEQFF. As DNA, the CDR3 is TGCGCCAGCAGTCAAGATTTGGGGACTAGAGGTGAGCAGTTCTTC.

The gene calls are TRBV28 and TRBJ1-4, with TRBD1 matching 10 bases. In germline, CDR1 is MDHEN, CDR2 SYDVKM. This CDR3 has 16 amino acids. The junction had 10 bases not matched to a gene; V was cut back by 6 bases and J by 6 bases. The CDR3 here is CASSAADRGRDEKLFF. The CDR3 DNA reads TGTGCCAGCAGCGCTGCTGACAGGGGGCGGGATGAAAAACTGTTTTTT.

The CDR3 protein is CASSLSPGLSTDTQYF. In nucleotides, the CDR3 is TGTGCCAGCAGCCTCAGCCCCGGACTCTCCACAGATACGCAGTATTTT. J is TRBJ2-3 and V is TRBV7-9; a possible D gene is TRBD2 (5 bases). The ends were cut back, 5 bases at V and 2 bases at J, with 17 bases in the middle. The CDR3 consists of 16 residues. Germline assignment: CDR1 SEHNR and CDR2 FQNEAQ (reference sequence).

The chain carries TRBV27 and TRBJ2-7; D not certain. The CDR3 contains 13 residues. V was pared by 1 base and J by 2 bases, with 6 bases between. Germline V gene sequence: CDR1 MNHEY, CDR2 SMNVEV (reference sequence). The CDR3 nucleotides are TGTGCCAGCAGTTTATATGTTCCCTACGAGCAGTACTTC. This gives the protein CASSLYVPYEQYF.

V usage is TRBV30 and J usage is TRBJ2-5; D ambiguous. Germline-derived CDR1 and CDR2 are GTSNPN and SVGIG (reference sequence). With 0 bases removed from V and 5 bases from J, the gap between germline ends came to 10 bases. The CDR3 runs to 13 residues. CDR3 sequence (DNA): TGTGCCTGGAGTGTATCAGGAGCTGAGACCCAGTACTTC. Amino acid sequence: CAWSVSGAETQYF.

The genes are TRBV7-2 and TRBJ2-1, with TRBD2 identical over 10 bases. V was clipped by 2 bases and J by 4 bases; unmatched bases: 11. Germline V CDR1 and CDR2: SGHTA, FQGNSA. CDR3 size: 18 residues. The CDR3 protein is CASSLYFAGLALYNEQFF. CDR3 nucleotides: TGTGCCAGCAGCTTATATTTTGCGGGACTAGCGCTTTACAATGAGCAGTTCTTC.

V usage is TRBV5-5 and J usage is TRBJ2-5, with 12 bases lining up with TRBD1. This CDR3 is built from 15 residues. V lost 7 bases and J lost 4; bases outside the gene matches: 8. The germline CDR1 and CDR2 sequences are SGHKS and YYEKEE (reference sequence). The chain's CDR3 is CASRTGQGAGETQYF. Here the CDR3 DNA reads TGTGCCAGCCGCACGGGACAGGGGGCGGGAGAGACCCAGTACTTC.

V and J are TRBV27 and TRBJ1-2, with 8 bases that match TRBD1. The CDR3 runs 15 residues. V dropped 6 bases and J dropped 1; count of bases not matched to a gene: 7. Looked up from germline, CDR1 is MNHEY and CDR2 is SMNVEV (reference sequence). The CDR3 region has the DNA TGTGCCAGCAGATCGACAGGGGCTAGTAACTATGGCTACACCTTC. It translates to CASRSTGASNYGYTF.